Listed here are 26 T cell receptor beta chains from one sample, sequenced in a study of T cells in Graves' hyperthyroidism and ophthalmopathy. What was amplified from RNA transcripts were TCR beta CDR3 regions. The HTBI primer set served for first-round RT-PCR of the TCR CDR3. A single record per CDR3 protein comes from TCRdb applying MiXCR to the multiplex PCR reads. The sample lists hundreds of thousands of distinct CDR3 sequences, 35% to 40% seen once, with approximately 8.7% in the top ten. Sequenced input: blood. All receptors come from a man between 18 and 35 years old with Graves' hyperthyroidism.

This clonotype occurred a few times. This chain joins TRBV5-1 and TRBJ1-1; no clear D gene. V was trimmed by 0 bases and J by 10 bases, leaving 16 bases between them. This CDR3 comprises 14 residues. The germline V gene encodes CDR1 SGHRS and CDR2 YFSETQ. This CDR3 is CASSLVEARLGAFF. In nucleotides, the CDR3 is TGCGCCAGCAGCTTGGTGGAGGCTCGCCTAGGAGCTTTCTTT. The complete variable domain, with remaining parts taken from reference TRBV5-1 and TRBJ1-1, reads KAGVTQTPRYLIKTRGQQVTLSCSPISGHRSVSWYQQTPGQGLQFLFEYFSETQRNKGNFPGRFSGRQFSNSRSEMNVSTLELGDSALYLCASSLVEARLGAFFGQGTRLTVV.

The chain couples TRBV20-1 to TRBJ2-6, with 9 bases aligning to TRBD1. This CDR3 region has 18 residues. After removal of 3 bases from V and 0 bases from J, the junction contained 9 bases not matched to a gene. Germline CDR1 is DFQATT and CDR2 is SNEGSKA (reference sequence). The CDR3: CSARPPPGQGSGANVLTF. The CDR3, as DNA: TGCAGTGCTAGGCCCCCTCCGGGACAGGGCTCTGGGGCCAACGTCCTGACTTTC.

This clonotype was observed a handful of times. The CDR3 region is CASSHAGSGNQPQHF. CDR3 bases: TGCGCCAGCAGCCATGCAGGGTCAGGGAATCAGCCCCAGCATTTT. V usage is TRBV4-1 and J usage is TRBJ1-5, with a tentative D call TRBD1 (5 bases). This CDR3 has 15 amino acids. V dropped 3 bases and J dropped 4 bases, with 13 bases sitting between them. Germline V gives CDR1 MGHRA, CDR2 YSYEKL.

J is TRBJ1-1 and V is TRBV29-1; D remains unclear. The germline V gene has CDR1 SQVTM and CDR2 ANQGSEA. V was clipped by 7 bases and J by 3 bases, with 9 bases between them. CDR3 size: 11 residues. The CDR3 nucleotides are TGCAGCGCCTGGACGGACACTGAAGCTTTCTTT. It codes for CSAWTDTEAFF.

V is TRBV7-9 and J is TRBJ2-2, with TRBD2 matching over 14 bases. Losses at the gene ends were 5 bases for V and 3 bases for J; bases not matched to a gene: 5. CDR1 and CDR2 (germline): SEHNR, FQNEAQ (reference sequence). CDR3 length: 17 amino acids. As DNA, the CDR3 is TGTGCCAGCAGCGGGGGACTAGCGGGAGATTACACCGGGGAGCTGTTTTTT. It codes for CASSGGLAGDYTGELFF. Supplemented by reference TRBV7-9 and TRBJ2-2, the full variable domain reads DTGVSQNPRHKITKRGQNVTFRCDPISEHNRLYWYRQTLGQGPEFLTYFQNEAQLEKSRLLSDRFSAERPKGSFSTLEIQRTEQGDSAMYLCASSGGLAGDYTGELFFGEGSRLTVL.

This chain connects TRBV7-9 to TRBJ2-2; D possibly corresponds to TRBD2 (5 bases). Germline CDR1 reads SEHNR; CDR2 reads FQNEAQ (reference sequence). V lost 5 bases to trimming and J lost 4 bases, with 17 bases between them. The CDR3 has 16 amino acids. The CDR3 protein is CASSPPAVPTTGELFF. In DNA form, the CDR3 reads TGTGCCAGCAGCCCACCAGCGGTGCCTACCACCGGGGAGCTGTTTTTT. The full variable domain, rest sourced from reference TRBV7-9 and TRBJ2-2, is DTGVSQNPRHKITKRGQNVTFRCDPISEHNRLYWYRQTLGQGPEFLTYFQNEAQLEKSRLLSDRFSAERPKGSFSTLEIQRTEQGDSAMYLCASSPPAVPTTGELFFGEGSRLTVL.

The chain has TRBV15 and TRBJ2-7, with 9 bases matching TRBD1. V trimming: 3 bases; J trimming: 5 bases; junction bases outside the gene matches: 2. Germline V gives CDR1 LNHNV, CDR2 YYDKDF (reference sequence). The CDR3 length is 13 residues. The chain's CDR3 is CATSRGQGNEQYF. The CDR3 bases are TGTGCCACCAGCAGGGGACAGGGTAACGAGCAGTACTTC.

The J gene is TRBJ1-6, the V gene TRBV10-3; D uncertain. Between the trimmed V and J ends, which lost 0 bases and 9 bases, there was a span of 12 bases. This CDR3 is built from 15 residues. The germline V gene encodes CDR1 ENHRY and CDR2 SYGVKD. The DNA for the CDR3 is TGTGCCATCAGTGAGTCGGGTGGCTATGGTTCACCCCTCCACTTT. Its protein is CAISESGGYGSPLHF.

This clonotype was found many times. This chain links TRBV15 with TRBJ1-1; TRBD1 is a possible D gene (5 bases). Trimming took off 4 bases at V and 1 base at J, with 16 bases between the two ends. The CDR3 loop spans 16 amino acids. The germline gives CDR1 LNHNV, CDR2 YYDKDF (reference sequence). CDR3 sequence (DNA): TGTGCCACCAGCAACGGGGGAGCAACAAGGAACACTGAAGCTTTCTTT. Protein: CATSNGGATRNTEAFF. The entire variable domain, with the rest obtained from reference TRBV15 and TRBJ1-1, is as follows: DAMVIQNPRYQVTQFGKPVTLSCSQTLNHNVMYWYQQKSSQAPKLLFHYYDKDFNNEADTPDNFQSRRPNTSFCFLDIRSPGLGDTAMYLCATSNGGATRNTEAFFGQGTRLTVV.

This chain joins TRBV4-1 and TRBJ2-6; D is uncertain. V gave up 3 bases and J gave up 0 bases, with 12 bases separating them. Germline V gene sequence: CDR1 MGHRA, CDR2 YSYEKL. The length of the CDR3 is 17 residues. CDR3 sequence (DNA): TGCGCCAGCAGCCAGAGCCCCACTAACTCTGGGGCCAACGTCCTGACTTTC. Translated: CASSQSPTNSGANVLTF.

The chain couples TRBV7-2 to TRBJ2-7; 10 bases match TRBD1. J lost 4 bases, V lost 1 base, and 4 bases had no gene match. Germline assignment: CDR1 SGHTA and CDR2 FQGNSA. The CDR3 sequence is 15 residues long. CDR3 protein: CASSLVGTGVYEQYF. The CDR3 nucleotides are TGTGCCAGCAGCTTAGTAGGGACAGGGGTGTACGAGCAGTACTTC.

The V gene is TRBV19, the J gene TRBJ1-1; weak D call: TRBD1 (5 bases). Looked up from germline, CDR1 is LNHDA and CDR2 is SQIVND (reference sequence). This CDR3 is built from 15 residues. V was cut by 3 bases and J by 5 bases, with 16 bases left in between. CDR3 sequence reads: CASSMAGGVYTEAFF. Written as DNA, the CDR3 is TGTGCCAGTAGTATGGCTGGAGGGGTATATACTGAAGCTTTCTTT.

This clonotype was counted only a few times. The V call is TRBV6-6, the J call TRBJ2-7; perhaps D is TRBD1 or TRBD2 (5 bases each). Looked up from germline, CDR1 is MNHNY and CDR2 is SVGAGI (reference sequence). Trimming took 0 bases from V and 7 from J, leaving 19 bases between them. This CDR3 spans 16 amino acids. The CDR3: CASSYSTGGPYREQYF. CDR3 in DNA: TGTGCCAGCAGTTACTCGACTGGGGGACCTTATCGGGAGCAGTACTTC.

Many counts were recorded for this clonotype. The gene calls are TRBV5-1 and TRBJ1-4, with a tentative D call TRBD1 (5 bases). The V end lost 6 bases, the J end lost 5 bases, and 11 bases lay between the germline ends. The CDR3 sequence is 13 residues long. The V gene's germline CDR1 is SGHRS and CDR2 YFSETQ. CDR3 DNA sequence: TGCGCCAGCACCGGACAACCAAATGAAAAACTGTTTTTT. Amino acids: CASTGQPNEKLFF.

Ten or more counts support this clonotype. The CDR3 DNA reads as TGTGCCAGCAGCCCTTTACGGGATAGCAATCAGCCCCAGCATTTT. It encodes CASSPLRDSNQPQHF. This rearrangement joins TRBV7-9 to TRBJ1-5, with D uncertain. The CDR3 loop spans 15 amino acids. Trimming took off 5 bases at V and 0 bases at J, with 11 bases between the two ends. The germline gives CDR1 SEHNR, CDR2 FQNEAQ (reference sequence).

To note about this clonotype: The junction differs from germline at one of its ends, possibly a read error. This rearrangement joins TRBV12-3 or TRBV12-4 to TRBJ1-5; D not resolved. The CDR3 runs 12 residues. The CDR3 reads CAGSLMNQPQHF. CDR3 in DNA: TGTGCCGGCAGTTTGATGAATCAGCCCCAGCATTTT.

Turning to this clonotype: This clone may be a read error of a much larger clone one base away. This chain connects TRBV7-2 to TRBJ1-1; unclear D gene. The CDR3 covers 13 residues. CDR1 SGHTA and CDR2 FQGNSA come from the germline V gene. V was cut by 11 bases and J by 5 bases, with 18 bases left in between. The CDR3 region is CAGNFGLSTEAFF. CDR3 nucleotides: TGTGCCGGCAACTTCGGTTTAAGTACTGAAGCTTTCTTT.

This clonotype was counted only a few times. The CDR3 DNA reads as TGTGCCAGCAGTATATGGGGCGAAGCAAATCAGCCCCAGCATTTT. It encodes CASSIWGEANQPQHF. The V gene is TRBV12-3 or TRBV12-4, the J gene TRBJ1-5; D may be TRBD1 (5 bases). V was shortened by 5 bases and J by 4 bases, with 15 bases between the two germline ends. The CDR3 is made up of 15 amino acids.

This clonotype was detected only a few times. The chain links TRBV25-1 to TRBJ1-4; no firm D call. The CDR3 has 14 amino acids. Deletions cut 5 bases from V and 8 bases from J, with 15 bases between. Germline CDR1 reads MGHDK; CDR2 reads SYGVNS. CDR3 amino acids: CASSPTQPTEKLFF. The CDR3 bases are TGTGCCAGCAGTCCCACCCAACCGACCGAAAAACTGTTTTTT.

This clonotype was counted at least ten times. The chain recombines TRBV25-1 with TRBJ2-7, with D unclear. Deletions cut 3 bases from V and 5 bases from J, with 8 bases between. CDR1 is MGHDK, CDR2 SYGVNS, per germline. The CDR3 covers 12 residues. The CDR3 is CASSDRANEQYF. The CDR3 DNA reads as TGTGCCAGCAGTGATCGGGCGAACGAGCAGTACTTC.

This sequence joins TRBV5-1 and TRBJ2-7; D not resolved. Germline CDR1 SGHRS, CDR2 YFSETQ. The V gene lost 4 bases and the J gene lost 4 bases, with 12 bases spanning the gap. There are 13 residues in the CDR3. CDR3 in amino acids: CASSPPAAYEQYF. DNA of the CDR3: TGCGCCAGCAGCCCCCCAGCTGCGTACGAGCAGTACTTC.

V and J are TRBV4-1 and TRBJ2-7, with D perhaps matching TRBD2 (6 bases). Germline-derived CDR1 and CDR2 are MGHRA and YSYEKL. The CDR3 runs to 15 residues. V was trimmed by 5 bases and J by 2 bases, leaving 16 bases between them. CDR3 coding DNA: TGCGCCAGCAGCAATGCGAGGGGACTCACCTACGAGCAGTACTTC. This gives the protein CASSNARGLTYEQYF.

The rearrangement joins TRBV12-3 or TRBV12-4 to TRBJ2-7; D is possibly TRBD1 or TRBD2 (5 bases each). The germline V and J ends were trimmed by 5 bases and 4 bases, with 15 bases remaining between them. The CDR3 contains 14 residues. The CDR3 DNA follows: TGTGCCAGCAGTGAAGCGCTTTGGGGGTACGAGCAGTACTTC. Amino acids: CASSEALWGYEQYF.

The chain carries TRBV7-9 and TRBJ2-2, with a tentative D call TRBD2 (5 bases). V dropped 6 bases and J dropped 1 base, with 27 bases sitting between them. The CDR3 covers 20 residues. The germline V gene has CDR1 SEHNR and CDR2 FQNEAQ (reference sequence). Here the CDR3 reads CASSLGELWRGGENTGELFF. As DNA, the CDR3 is TGTGCCAGCAGTCTTGGGGAGCTTTGGAGAGGTGGGGAGAACACCGGGGAGCTGTTTTTT.

This clonotype was detected ten times or more. The rearrangement links TRBV24-1 to TRBJ1-2; D is unclear. CDR1 is KGHDR, CDR2 SFDVKD, per germline. Trimming stripped 3 bases from V and 6 bases from J, with 13 bases between. The CDR3 sequence is 14 residues long. The CDR3 loop reads CATSDPASGNGYTF. The CDR3 DNA is TGTGCCACCAGTGATCCGGCCAGCGGGAATGGCTACACCTTC.

J is TRBJ2-2 and V is TRBV12-3 or TRBV12-4; the D gene is possibly TRBD1 (5 bases). This CDR3 spans 12 amino acids. Trimming took 6 bases from V and 6 from J, leaving 8 bases between them. The CDR3 DNA sequence: TGTGCCAGCAGCAGGGTCCCCGGGGAGCTGTTTTTT. Amino acids: CASSRVPGELFF.